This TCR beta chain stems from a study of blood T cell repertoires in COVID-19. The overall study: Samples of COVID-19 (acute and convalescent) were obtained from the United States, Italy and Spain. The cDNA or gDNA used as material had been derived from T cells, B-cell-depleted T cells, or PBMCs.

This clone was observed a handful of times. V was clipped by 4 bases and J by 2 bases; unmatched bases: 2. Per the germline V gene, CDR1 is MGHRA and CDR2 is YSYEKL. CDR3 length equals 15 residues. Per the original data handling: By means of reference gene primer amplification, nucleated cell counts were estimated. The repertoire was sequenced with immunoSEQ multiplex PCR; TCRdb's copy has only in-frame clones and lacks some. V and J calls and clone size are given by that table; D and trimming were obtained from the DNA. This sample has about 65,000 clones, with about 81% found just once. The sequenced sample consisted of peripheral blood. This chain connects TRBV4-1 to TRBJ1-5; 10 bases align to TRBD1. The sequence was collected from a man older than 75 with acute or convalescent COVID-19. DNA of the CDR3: TGCGCCAGCAGCCGGGGACAGGGGCGCAATCAGCCCCAGCATTTT. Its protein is CASSRGQGRNQPQHF.